This T cell receptor beta chain came from a study of T cell changes during pregnancy in multiple sclerosis. Germline V lookup: CDR1 SGHRS, CDR2 YFSETQ. Losses at the gene ends were 4 bases for V and 5 bases for J; bases not matched to a gene: 14. There are 19 residues in the CDR3. The repertoire was sequenced with immunoSEQ multiplex PCR; TCRdb's copy has only in-frame clones and lacks some. The sample records some 67,000 clones, about 91% being singletons. This TCR derives from a female donor with multiple sclerosis, enrolled in a pregnancy study. The source material was peripheral blood, sampled after pregnancy. J is TRBJ2-5 and V is TRBV5-1; 16 bases line up with TRBD2. The CDR3 is CASSPGLAGGPAVPETQYF. The CDR3 coding sequence is TGCGCCAGCAGCCCGGGACTAGCGGGAGGGCCAGCCGTGCCGGAGACCCAGTACTTC.